What follows is one T cell receptor (beta chain) and its context. Antigen: not known. The entry originates in a study of shared clonotypes between healthy human individuals. The CDR3 has 14 residues. CDR1 and CDR2 from the germline V gene are SNHLY and FYNNEI. V lost 6 bases to trimming and J lost 12 bases; unmatched junction nucleotides: 10. The protocol was immunoSEQ multiplex PCR, while the TCRdb copy is restricted to in-frame clones and leaves out a portion. The table records about 2.3 million clones, approximately 93% of them present only once. The study's findings and limits: Represented genetic and exposure-history diversity was restricted by having few donors. The study found approximately 5% of naive CD4 clonotypes shared across a few donors.

The chain combines TRBV2 with TRBJ2-7, with 14 bases aligning to TRBD2. Source material: naive CD4+ T cells from PBMCs. The sample's subset: CD45RA+ positively selected. The clonotype originates from a man aged 18 to 30 in good health. Some clones in this sample may be carry-over from other donors' samples. CDR3: CASSGLAGGPPPYF. CDR3 nucleotide sequence: TGTGCCAGCAGCGGACTAGCGGGAGGTCCACCCCCGTACTTC.